The T cell receptor (beta chain) under discussion was sequenced for a study of Ad26.COV2.S vaccination and SARS-CoV-2 variants. Repertoires were generated with immunoSEQ multiplex PCR, while TCRdb's copy carries only in-frame clones and drops some. In the table there are fewer than 600,000 clones, roughly 87% of which are singletons. Turning to this clone: Its matching antigen is unknown.

Regarding treatment: around 19 received Ad26.COV2.S at low or high dose, single or two shots; five or six received placebo; per-sample allocation not given. Collection of samples fell on day 63 after the first vaccine or placebo injection. Trimming cost V 5 bases and J 1 base, with 18 bases left between them. There are 17 residues in the CDR3. Germline CDR1 is LNHDA and CDR2 is SQIVND (reference sequence). Whole-study results and caveats: Placebo recipients trailed vaccine recipients in spike-specific TCR breadth. Total T cell responses may have been underestimated by the TCR breadth and depth analyses.

Sequencing used peripheral blood, obtained in a trial of Ad26.COV2.S vaccine versus placebo. This receptor was obtained from a person between 18 and 60 years old who received the Ad26.COV2.S COVID-19 vaccine or a placebo. The J gene is TRBJ1-5, the V gene TRBV19; D gene unclear. The CDR3: CASSSWASSVSNQPQHF. The CDR3, as DNA: TGTGCCAGTAGTTCCTGGGCGAGTAGCGTGAGCAATCAGCCCCAGCATTTT.